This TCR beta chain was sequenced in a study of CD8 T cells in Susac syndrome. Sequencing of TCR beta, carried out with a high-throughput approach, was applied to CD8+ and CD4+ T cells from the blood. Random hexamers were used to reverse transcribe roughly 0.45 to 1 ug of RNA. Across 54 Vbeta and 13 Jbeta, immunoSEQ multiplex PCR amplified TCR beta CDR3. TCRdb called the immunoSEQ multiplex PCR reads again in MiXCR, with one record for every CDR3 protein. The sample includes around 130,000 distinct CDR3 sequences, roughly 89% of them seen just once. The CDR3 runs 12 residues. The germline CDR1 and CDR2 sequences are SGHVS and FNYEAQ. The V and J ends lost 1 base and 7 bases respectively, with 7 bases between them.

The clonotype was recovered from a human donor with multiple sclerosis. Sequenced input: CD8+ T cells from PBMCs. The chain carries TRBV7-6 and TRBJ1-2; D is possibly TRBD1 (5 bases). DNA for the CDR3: TGTGCCAGCAGCTTAGAGGGGAGTGGCTACACCTTC. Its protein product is CASSLEGSGYTF.